This is a list of T cell receptor beta chains from one sample in a study of cytomegalovirus exposure and HLA in healthy donors. The repertoire was sequenced with immunoSEQ multiplex PCR; TCRdb's copy has only in-frame clones and lacks some. Here the sample spans 130,000 or so clones, nearly 90% being singletons. The sample taken for sequencing was PBMCs. Receptors were obtained from a young woman in good health and CMV-seronegative. The CDR3 runs from the conserved cysteine through the conserved F or W. The order of the fields is CDR3 DNA, CDR3 protein, CDR3 length, D gene, V gene, J gene, clone size. A D gene is named only where the DNA matches it firmly. The size entry is marked missing in some rows and otherwise reads once, few, many or a size class.

CDR3 DNA: TGCGCCAGCAGCCAAGTGGGCAGGGGCGCCTCTGGAAACACCATATATTTT
CDR3 protein: CASSQVGRGASGNTIYF
CDR3 length: 17
D gene: -
V gene: TRBV4-1
J gene: TRBJ1-3
clone size: -

CDR3 DNA: TGCGCCAGCAGTGAGGGCGACAGGGTTAGCGAGCAGTACTTC
CDR3 protein: CASSEGDRVSEQYF
CDR3 length: 14
D gene: TRBD1
V gene: TRBV10-1
J gene: TRBJ2-7
clone size: few

CDR3 DNA: TGTGCCAGCAGCACAAGAGCGGGGGCCGGGGGAGATACGCAGTATTTT
CDR3 protein: CASSTRAGAGGDTQYF
CDR3 length: 16
D gene: TRBD2
V gene: TRBV13
J gene: TRBJ2-3
clone size: -

CDR3 DNA: TGTGCCAGCAGCGCCGGGACACCCTTCTACAATGAGCAGTTCTTC
CDR3 protein: CASSAGTPFYNEQFF
CDR3 length: 15
D gene: -
V gene: TRBV7-3
J gene: TRBJ2-1
clone size: -

CDR3 DNA: TGTGCCAGCAGCCAATCGGGAGGAAATAGCAATCAGCCCCAGCATTTT
CDR3 protein: CASSQSGGNSNQPQHF
CDR3 length: 16
D gene: -
V gene: TRBV16
J gene: TRBJ1-5
clone size: -

CDR3 DNA: TGTGCCAGCAGCCACGGACAGGGGAGAGAGACCCAGTACTTC
CDR3 protein: CASSHGQGRETQYF
CDR3 length: 14
D gene: TRBD1
V gene: TRBV7-9
J gene: TRBJ2-5
clone size: -

CDR3 DNA: TGTGCCAGCAGCTTAACAGGGGGCCCAAGTGGCTACACCTTC
CDR3 protein: CASSLTGGPSGYTF
CDR3 length: 14
D gene: TRBD1
V gene: TRBV7-9
J gene: TRBJ1-2
clone size: -

CDR3 DNA: TGCGCCAGCAGCCAAGATGGATCGGGCAGGGTAGAAGCTTTCTTT
CDR3 protein: CASSQDGSGRVEAFF
CDR3 length: 15
D gene: -
V gene: TRBV4-1
J gene: TRBJ1-1
clone size: -

CDR3 DNA: TGTGCCAGCAGCCAAACGACAGGGGGCGAAGTAAAAGCTTTCTTT
CDR3 protein: CASSQTTGGEVKAFF
CDR3 length: 15
D gene: TRBD1
V gene: TRBV16
J gene: TRBJ1-1
clone size: -

CDR3 DNA: TGTGCCAGCACCACTGACAGGGCTCCCTACGAGCAGTACTTC
CDR3 protein: CASTTDRAPYEQYF
CDR3 length: 14
D gene: TRBD1
V gene: TRBV6-5
J gene: TRBJ2-7
clone size: -

CDR3 DNA: TGTGCCAGCAGTCAGACCGGGTCGATCGGCGAGCAGTACTTC
CDR3 protein: CASSQTGSIGEQYF
CDR3 length: 14
D gene: -
V gene: TRBV6-1
J gene: TRBJ2-7
clone size: -

CDR3 DNA: TGTGCCAGTAGTCCTTTGGGGAGGGCAGATACGCAGTATTTT
CDR3 protein: CASSPLGRADTQYF
CDR3 length: 14
D gene: TRBD2
V gene: TRBV19
J gene: TRBJ2-3
clone size: -

CDR3 DNA: TGTGCCAGCAGTTTACAACAGTTCATGAACACTGAAGCTTTCTTT
CDR3 protein: CASSLQQFMNTEAFF
CDR3 length: 15
D gene: -
V gene: TRBV6-5
J gene: TRBJ1-1
clone size: -

CDR3 DNA: TGTGCCAGCAGAACGTGGGACAGCCCATACGAGCAGTACTTC
CDR3 protein: CASRTWDSPYEQYF
CDR3 length: 14
D gene: TRBD1
V gene: TRBV6-1
J gene: TRBJ2-7
clone size: -

CDR3 DNA: TGTGCCAGCAGCTTCGACAGGAACTATGGCTACACCTTC
CDR3 protein: CASSFDRNYGYTF
CDR3 length: 13
D gene: -
V gene: TRBV7-3
J gene: TRBJ1-2
clone size: -

CDR3 DNA: TGTGCCAGCAGCTCAGGGGTGATCTCCACAGATACGCAGTATTTT
CDR3 protein: CASSSGVISTDTQYF
CDR3 length: 15
D gene: -
V gene: TRBV7-2
J gene: TRBJ2-3
clone size: -

CDR3 DNA: TGTGCCACCAGCAGAGATCGTGGGACAGGGGGCTTTACGGATACGCAGTATTTT
CDR3 protein: CATSRDRGTGGFTDTQYF
CDR3 length: 18
D gene: TRBD1
V gene: TRBV15
J gene: TRBJ2-3
clone size: -

CDR3 DNA: TGTGCCAGCAGCTTAACGGGGAATGAGCAGTTCTTC
CDR3 protein: CASSLTGNEQFF
CDR3 length: 12
D gene: -
V gene: TRBV11-2
J gene: TRBJ2-1
clone size: once

CDR3 DNA: TGTGCCAGCAGCCGGGACAGGGGAGAAAAACTGTTTTTT
CDR3 protein: CASSRDRGEKLFF
CDR3 length: 13
D gene: TRBD1
V gene: TRBV11-2
J gene: TRBJ1-4
clone size: -

CDR3 DNA: TGTGCCAGCAGCGTAGTGGGAGCGAACACTGAAGCTTTCTTT
CDR3 protein: CASSVVGANTEAFF
CDR3 length: 14
D gene: -
V gene: TRBV9
J gene: TRBJ1-1
clone size: -

CDR3 DNA: TGCGCCAGCAGCCAAGTCTTCGGCGGGCGCTCCTACGAGCAGTACTTC
CDR3 protein: CASSQVFGGRSYEQYF
CDR3 length: 16
D gene: -
V gene: TRBV4-1
J gene: TRBJ2-7
clone size: -

CDR3 DNA: TGTGCCAGTAGTATAGATCGGGACAGGGCGGCGGGTAATGAAAAACTGTTTTTT
CDR3 protein: CASSIDRDRAAGNEKLFF
CDR3 length: 18
D gene: TRBD1
V gene: TRBV19
J gene: TRBJ1-4
clone size: -

CDR3 DNA: TGTGCCACCAGCAGGGAGTTCAGGACAGGGGCTGAAAAACTGTTTTTT
CDR3 protein: CATSREFRTGAEKLFF
CDR3 length: 16
D gene: TRBD1
V gene: TRBV15
J gene: TRBJ1-4
clone size: -

CDR3 DNA: TGTGCCAGCAGCCGACTAGCGGAAACTTACAATGAGCAGTTCTTC
CDR3 protein: CASSRLAETYNEQFF
CDR3 length: 15
D gene: TRBD2
V gene: TRBV7-3
J gene: TRBJ2-1
clone size: -

CDR3 DNA: TGTGCCAGCAGCTTGTCGGTTACTGGAAACACCATATATTTT
CDR3 protein: CASSLSVTGNTIYF
CDR3 length: 14
D gene: -
V gene: TRBV6-6
J gene: TRBJ1-3
clone size: -

CDR3 DNA: TGTGCCAGTAGTATAGATTCAGAAGAGACCCAGTACTTC
CDR3 protein: CASSIDSEETQYF
CDR3 length: 13
D gene: -
V gene: TRBV19
J gene: TRBJ2-5
clone size: -

CDR3 DNA: TGTGCCAGTAGTTCGGACAGGGGGCCCGAGACCCAGTACTTC
CDR3 protein: CASSSDRGPETQYF
CDR3 length: 14
D gene: TRBD1
V gene: TRBV19
J gene: TRBJ2-5
clone size: -

CDR3 DNA: TGTGCCAGCAGCCTTACAGGGGAGTCTGGCTACACCTTC
CDR3 protein: CASSLTGESGYTF
CDR3 length: 13
D gene: TRBD1
V gene: TRBV4-2
J gene: TRBJ1-2
clone size: once

CDR3 DNA: TGTGCCAGCACCTTAGAGGGTCGCGGGCATATGAACACTGAAGCTTTCTTT
CDR3 protein: CASTLEGRGHMNTEAFF
CDR3 length: 17
D gene: -
V gene: TRBV7-3
J gene: TRBJ1-1
clone size: -

CDR3 DNA: TGTGCCAGCAGTTACTTTACGGATGGCTACACCTTC
CDR3 protein: CASSYFTDGYTF
CDR3 length: 12
D gene: -
V gene: TRBV6-5
J gene: TRBJ1-2
clone size: -

CDR3 DNA: TGTGCCAGCAGTTTATTAGGGGCGAATAACTATGGCTACACCTTC
CDR3 protein: CASSLLGANNYGYTF
CDR3 length: 15
D gene: -
V gene: TRBV27
J gene: TRBJ1-2
clone size: -

CDR3 DNA: TGCGCCAGCAGCCCGAAGGGCGGGGGTAACACCGGGGAGCTGTTTTTT
CDR3 protein: CASSPKGGGNTGELFF
CDR3 length: 16
D gene: TRBD2
V gene: TRBV4-1
J gene: TRBJ2-2
clone size: -

CDR3 DNA: TGTGCCAGCAGTTTGAGTACAGGGGAGGATCAGCCCCAGCATTTT
CDR3 protein: CASSLSTGEDQPQHF
CDR3 length: 15
D gene: TRBD1
V gene: TRBV27
J gene: TRBJ1-5
clone size: -